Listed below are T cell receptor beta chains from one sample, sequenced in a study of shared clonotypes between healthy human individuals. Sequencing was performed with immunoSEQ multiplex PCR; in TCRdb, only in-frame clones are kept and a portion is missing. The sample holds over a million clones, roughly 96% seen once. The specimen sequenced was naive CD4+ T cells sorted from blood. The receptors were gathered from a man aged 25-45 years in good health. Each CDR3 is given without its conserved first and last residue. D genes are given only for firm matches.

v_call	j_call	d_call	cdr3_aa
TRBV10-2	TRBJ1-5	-	ASSDWNQPQH
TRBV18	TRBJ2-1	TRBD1	ASSPTGTGGIHEQF
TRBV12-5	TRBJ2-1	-	ASGRDSGSYNEQF
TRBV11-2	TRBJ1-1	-	ASSLVRDGDEAF
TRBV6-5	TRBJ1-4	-	ASSSSGTTNEKLF
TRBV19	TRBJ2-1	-	ASSIGRANEQF
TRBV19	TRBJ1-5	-	ASSINAALALQPQH
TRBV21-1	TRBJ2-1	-	ASREGPQGPRGDEQF
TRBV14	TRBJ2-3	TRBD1	ASSQLQGFADTQY
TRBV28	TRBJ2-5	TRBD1	ASIKRRGRETQY
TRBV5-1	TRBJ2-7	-	ASKDTWDTSYEQY
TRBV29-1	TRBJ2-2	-	SVLFGNTGELF
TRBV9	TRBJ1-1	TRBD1	ASSDRGDTEAF
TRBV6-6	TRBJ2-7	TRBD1	ASSLGQAISYEQY
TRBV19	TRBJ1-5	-	ASSPDGGNQPQH
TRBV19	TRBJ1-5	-	ASSATGYSNQPQH
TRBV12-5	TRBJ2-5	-	AGRDHTQY
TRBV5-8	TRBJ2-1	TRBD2	ASSRPGLAGGHAEQF
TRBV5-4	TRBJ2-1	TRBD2	ASSLEGGLAGRNEQF
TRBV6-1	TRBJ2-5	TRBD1	ASRDRGLQETQY
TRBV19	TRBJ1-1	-	ASSIDEPPWVTEAF
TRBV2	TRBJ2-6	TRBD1	ASSGGTGRSGANVLT
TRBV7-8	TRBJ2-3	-	ASSQGRGGGRPGTDTQY
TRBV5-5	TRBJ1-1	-	ASSFTVEAF